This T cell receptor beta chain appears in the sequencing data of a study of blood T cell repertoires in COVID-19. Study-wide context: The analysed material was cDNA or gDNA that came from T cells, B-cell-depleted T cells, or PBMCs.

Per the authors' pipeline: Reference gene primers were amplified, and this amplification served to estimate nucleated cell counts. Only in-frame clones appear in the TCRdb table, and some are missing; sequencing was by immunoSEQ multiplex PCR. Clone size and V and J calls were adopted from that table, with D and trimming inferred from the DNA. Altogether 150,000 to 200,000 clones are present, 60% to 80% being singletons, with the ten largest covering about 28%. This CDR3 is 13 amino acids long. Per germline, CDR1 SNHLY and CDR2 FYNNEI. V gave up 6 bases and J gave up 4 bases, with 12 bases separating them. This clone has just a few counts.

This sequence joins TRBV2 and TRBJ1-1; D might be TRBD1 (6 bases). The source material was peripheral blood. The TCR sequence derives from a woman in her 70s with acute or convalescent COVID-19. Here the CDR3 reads CASRTQGITEAFF. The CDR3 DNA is TGTGCCAGCAGAACACAGGGAATCACTGAAGCTTTCTTT.